A selection of T cell receptor beta chains follows, all from one sample in a study of shared clonotypes between healthy human individuals. Sequenced by immunoSEQ multiplex PCR; TCRdb stores in-frame clones only, minus some. The table has hundreds of thousands of clones, about 97% seen once. The sample comprised naive CD4+ T cells sorted from blood. All receptors come from a woman in her twenties or thirties in good health. Each CDR3 is given with its conserved first and last residue. The D gene is left open where the match is weak. Clone size is given for some rows only: seen once, a few or many times, or a class if the clone is expanded.

TRBD1	TRBJ1-5	TRBV28	NA	CASRRQGGTQPQHF	TGTGCCAGCAGACGACAGGGGGGTACTCAGCCCCAGCATTTT
TRBD2	TRBJ2-1	TRBV5-1	NA	CASIGRSGSHNEQFF	TGCGCCAGCATTGGGCGAAGCGGGAGTCACAATGAGCAGTTCTTC
NA	TRBJ1-5	TRBV19	NA	CASSITSYSNQPQHF	TGTGCCAGTAGTATAACATCGTATAGCAATCAGCCCCAGCATTTT
NA	TRBJ2-2	TRBV7-6	NA	CASRPPQATGELFF	TGTGCCAGCAGACCGCCCCAGGCCACCGGGGAGCTGTTTTTT
NA	TRBJ2-1	TRBV5-1	NA	CASSSLDGNEQFF	TGCGCCAGCAGCTCCCTGGACGGCAATGAGCAGTTCTTC
NA	TRBJ2-7	TRBV10-2	NA	CASSESDHPYEQYF	TGCGCCAGCAGTGAGTCCGACCACCCCTACGAGCAGTACTTC
TRBD2	TRBJ2-3	TRBV7-8	NA	CASSLARRTSPGSTDTQYF	TGTGCCAGCAGCTTAGCGCGCCGGACTAGCCCAGGGAGCACAGATACGCAGTATTTT
TRBD2	TRBJ2-5	TRBV2	once	CASSSGLAGVETQYF	TGTGCCAGCAGTTCAGGACTAGCGGGAGTTGAGACCCAGTACTTC
TRBD1	TRBJ1-2	TRBV5-1	NA	CASSIGGTGNNYGYTF	TGCGCCAGCAGCATCGGGGGGACAGGGAACAACTATGGCTACACCTTC
NA	TRBJ2-3	TRBV5-1	NA	CASSLDSVDTQYF	TGCGCCAGCAGCTTGGACAGCGTAGATACGCAGTATTTT
TRBD2	TRBJ2-7	TRBV28	NA	CASSSPTSGSSYEQYF	TGTGCCAGCAGTTCTCCGACTAGCGGGAGCTCCTACGAGCAGTACTTC
NA	TRBJ2-3	TRBV7-2	NA	CASSRKWIDTQYF	TGTGCCAGCAGCCGCAAATGGATTGATACGCAGTATTTT
TRBD1	TRBJ2-3	TRBV30	NA	CALDRDTDTQYF	TGTGCCTTGGACAGGGACACAGATACGCAGTATTTT
TRBD1	TRBJ1-2	TRBV6-5	NA	CASSVGQGAYGYTF	TGTGCCAGCAGTGTGGGACAGGGGGCGTATGGCTACACCTTC
NA	TRBJ2-7	TRBV11-2	NA	CASSRYRDPTYEQYF	TGTGCCAGCAGCCGCTACCGGGACCCAACCTACGAGCAGTACTTC
TRBD2	TRBJ2-3	TRBV6-6	NA	CASSLTSGSPDTQYF	TGTGCCAGCAGTTTGACTAGCGGGAGCCCCGATACGCAGTATTTT
TRBD1	TRBJ1-1	TRBV13	once	CASSYRGRNTEAFF	TGTGCCAGCAGCTACAGGGGTCGGAACACTGAAGCTTTCTTT
TRBD1	TRBJ2-5	TRBV7-2	NA	CAGSFRGRETQYF	TGTGCCGGGTCATTCAGGGGGCGAGAGACCCAGTACTTC
NA	TRBJ2-7	TRBV29-1	once	CSVGRTLSYEQYF	TGCAGCGTTGGGAGGACACTCTCCTACGAGCAGTACTTC
TRBD2	TRBJ2-5	TRBV10-1	NA	CASSESGWRGRAGETQYF	TGCGCCAGCAGTGAGTCGGGTTGGCGCGGGAGGGCCGGCGAGACCCAGTACTTC
NA	TRBJ2-7	TRBV11-3	once	CASSGREIYEQYF	TGTGCCAGCAGCGGCAGGGAGATCTACGAGCAGTACTTC